This T cell receptor beta chain stems from a study of blood T cell repertoires in COVID-19. Authors' analysis steps: Nucleated cell number was recorded as an estimate derived from reference gene primer amplification. The method was immunoSEQ multiplex PCR; TCRdb's version includes in-frame clones alone and lacks a portion of them. V and J calls and clone size are as listed in that table; D and trimming were resolved from the DNA. The sample includes fewer than 400,000 clones, 89% of them seen just once. V lost 5 bases, J lost 10 bases, and 9 bases lay in between. The CDR3 contains 11 residues. Germline lookup yields CDR1 LGHNT and CDR2 FRNRAP.

The sequenced sample was PBMCs or T cells enriched from blood (not recorded which). V usage is TRBV12-5 and J usage is TRBJ2-1; TRBD1 might be the D (6 bases). This receptor was obtained from a man between 60 and 75 years old who had recovered from COVID-19. This CDR3 is CASGLGQEQFF. In nucleotides, the CDR3 is TGTGCTAGTGGTCTCGGACAGGAGCAGTTCTTC.